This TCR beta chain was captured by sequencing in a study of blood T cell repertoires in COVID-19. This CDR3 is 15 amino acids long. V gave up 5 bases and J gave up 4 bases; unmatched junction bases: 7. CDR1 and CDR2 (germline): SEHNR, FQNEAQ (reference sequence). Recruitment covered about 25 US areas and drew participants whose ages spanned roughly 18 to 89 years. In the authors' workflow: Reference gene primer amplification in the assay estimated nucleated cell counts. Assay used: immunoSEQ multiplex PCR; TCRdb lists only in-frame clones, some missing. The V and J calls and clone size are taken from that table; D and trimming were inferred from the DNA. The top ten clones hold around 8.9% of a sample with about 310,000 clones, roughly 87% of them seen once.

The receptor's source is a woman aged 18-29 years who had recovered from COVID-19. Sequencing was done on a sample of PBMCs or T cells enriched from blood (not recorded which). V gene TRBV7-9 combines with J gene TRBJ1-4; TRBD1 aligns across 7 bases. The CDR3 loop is CASSAGTAINEKLFF. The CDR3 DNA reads TGTGCCAGCAGCGCCGGGACAGCAATTAATGAAAAACTGTTTTTT. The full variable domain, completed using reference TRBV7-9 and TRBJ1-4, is DTGVSQNPRHKITKRGQNVTFRCDPISEHNRLYWYRQTLGQGPEFLTYFQNEAQLEKSRLLSDRFSAERPKGSFSTLEIQRTEQGDSAMYLCASSAGTAINEKLFFGSGTQLSVL.